The 18 T cell receptor beta chains reported below all come from one sample, sequenced in a study of control samples from healthy donors and cancer patients. Data came from immunoSEQ multiplex PCR; TCRdb stores just in-frame clones and leaves some out. This table has over 100,000 clones, approximately 88% appearing once. The sample consisted of blood. These receptors originate from a middle-aged man in good health.

The V and J genes are TRBV18 and TRBJ1-5, with D perhaps TRBD1 (5 bases). Trimming pared 3 bases from V and 2 bases from J, leaving 23 bases between. CDR3 length equals 19 residues. Germline CDR1 is KGHSH and CDR2 is LQKENI. CDR3 nucleotides: TGTGCCAGCTCACCGTCTAGTCCGGGCTTCAAAGGGGGCAATCAGCCCCAGCATTTT. This gives the protein CASSPSSPGFKGGNQPQHF.

The chain carries TRBV6-1 and TRBJ2-7; possibly TRBD1 for D (6 bases). The V end lost 3 bases, the J end lost 4 bases, and 7 bases lay between the germline ends. Germline lookup yields CDR1 MNHNS and CDR2 SASEGT. CDR3 length equals 12 residues. CDR3 in amino acids: CASSERGYEQYF. CDR3 coding DNA: TGTGCCAGCAGTGAGAGGGGGTACGAGCAGTACTTC.

The V gene is TRBV5-5, the J gene TRBJ1-2; no reliable D call. There are 11 residues in the CDR3. V was trimmed by 3 bases and J by 6 bases, leaving 6 bases between them. Per the germline V gene, CDR1 is SGHKS and CDR2 is YYEKEE (reference sequence). The CDR3 DNA reads TGTGCCAGCAGCTCGCGGGATGGCTACACCTTC. Translation: CASSSRDGYTF.

This clone occurred once. The gene calls are TRBV6-2 or TRBV6-3 and TRBJ2-7; D perhaps matches TRBD1 (5 bases). This CDR3 contains 14 residues. V shed 1 base and J shed 6 bases, with 13 bases lying between them. CDR1 and CDR2 from the germline V gene are MNHEY and SVGEGT. The CDR3 DNA follows: TGTGCCAGCAGTTACTGGCAGGGCTTCGGCGAGCAGTACTTC. Encoded protein: CASSYWQGFGEQYF.

The genes are TRBV10-2 and TRBJ1-1; the match to TRBD1 covers 7 bases. V gave up 1 base and J gave up 8 bases; unmatched junction bases: 7. Germline CDR1 WSHSY, CDR2 SAAADI. There are 14 residues in the CDR3. The CDR3 bases are TGCGCCAGCAGTGAGTACGGGACAGTTATGGAAGCTTTCTTT. This codes for CASSEYGTVMEAFF.

In its sample, this clone was seen once. The chain's CDR3 is CASSEGGTGEKLFF. CDR3 DNA sequence: TGTGCCAGTAGCGAGGGAGGGACCGGAGAAAAACTGTTTTTT. J is TRBJ1-4 and V is TRBV19; the D gene is possibly TRBD1 (5 bases). CDR1 LNHDA and CDR2 SQIVND come from the germline V gene (reference sequence). The CDR3 runs to 14 residues. Trimming took 6 bases from V and 8 from J, leaving 16 bases between them.

This chain joins TRBV19 and TRBJ1-1, with D uncertain. The V gene lost 6 bases and the J gene lost 1 base, with 3 bases spanning the gap. The CDR3 is made up of 11 amino acids. Germline V gene sequence: CDR1 LNHDA, CDR2 SQIVND (reference sequence). CDR3: CASRWNTEAFF. The DNA of the CDR3 is TGTGCCAGTAGGTGGAACACTGAAGCTTTCTTT. The whole variable domain, remainder taken from reference TRBV19 and TRBJ1-1, is DGGITQSPKYLFRKEGQNVTLSCEQNLNHDAMYWYRQDPGQGLRLIYYSQIVNDFQKGDIAEGYSVSREKKESFPLTVTSAQKNPTAFYLCASRWNTEAFFGQGTRLTVV.

J is TRBJ1-1 and V is TRBV6-5, with 8 bases that match TRBD1. The CDR3 is made up of 15 amino acids. J was trimmed by 0 bases and V by 6 bases; bases with no gene match: 6. Germline CDR1 and CDR2: MNHEY and SVGAGI. The CDR3 DNA reads as TGTGCCAGCAGGCACGACAGGGGATTGAACACTGAAGCTTTCTTT. It translates to CASRHDRGLNTEAFF.

The chain combines TRBV4-2 with TRBJ1-4; D perhaps matches TRBD1 (5 bases). This CDR3 is 14 amino acids long. The V gene's germline CDR1 is LGHNA and CDR2 YNFKEQ. Trimming removed 2 bases from V and 2 bases from J, with 6 bases in between. The DNA for the CDR3 is TGTGCCAGCAGCCAACGGGACACTAATGAAAAACTGTTTTTT. Translating gives CASSQRDTNEKLFF.

This rearrangement joins TRBV7-6 to TRBJ2-2; TRBD2 matches 11 bases. CDR3 length equals 15 residues. The germline gives CDR1 SGHVS, CDR2 FNYEAQ. Germline trimming cut 8 bases from V and 1 base from J; bases unmatched to any gene: 3. The CDR3: CASQTSGGNTGELFF. In DNA, the CDR3 is TGTGCCAGCCAAACTAGCGGGGGGAACACCGGGGAGCTGTTTTTT.

V and J are TRBV19 and TRBJ1-5; 7 bases map to TRBD1. Germline loops: CDR1 LNHDA, CDR2 SQIVND (reference sequence). The CDR3 loop spans 14 amino acids. Unmatched junction bases numbered 6, after V lost 5 bases and J lost 5 bases. CDR3 in amino acids: CASSFRQGDQPQHF. CDR3 sequence (DNA): TGTGCCAGTAGTTTCAGACAGGGTGATCAGCCCCAGCATTTT.

This sequence joins TRBV19 and TRBJ2-7, with unresolved D. V was trimmed by 6 bases and J by 2 bases, leaving 11 bases between them. The CDR3 spans 13 residues. Per the germline V gene, CDR1 is LNHDA and CDR2 is SQIVND (reference sequence). The CDR3 DNA reads TGTGCCAGTAGCGACCGCGGAGCCTACGAGCAGTACTTC. Residues: CASSDRGAYEQYF.

The CDR3 here is CASSVDRADYGYTF. CDR3 nucleotides: TGTGCCAGCAGCGTAGACAGGGCGGACTATGGCTACACCTTC. The chain combines TRBV9 with TRBJ1-2; tentatively, D is TRBD1 (6 bases). Germline V lookup: CDR1 SGDLS, CDR2 YYNGEE. V was clipped by 0 bases and J by 3 bases, with 9 bases between them. This CDR3 region has 14 residues.

The chain is built from TRBV3-1 (or the pseudogene TRBV3-2) and TRBJ2-7; no clear D. This CDR3 contains 11 residues. Trimming pared 1 base from V and 3 bases from J, leaving 1 base between. Germline CDR1 and CDR2: LGHDT and YNNKEL (reference sequence). This chain's CDR3 is CASSQGYEQYF. The CDR3 nucleotides are TGTGCCAGCAGCCAAGGCTACGAGCAGTACTTC.

The rearrangement uses TRBV18 and TRBJ1-4; D possibly corresponds to TRBD1 (5 bases). CDR3 length: 15 residues. Germline-derived CDR1 and CDR2 are KGHSH and LQKENI. V dropped 0 bases and J dropped 8 bases, with 13 bases sitting between them. The CDR3 DNA sequence: TGTGCCAGCTCACCACCGCCAGGGATCGGGGAAAAACTGTTTTTT. Protein sequence: CASSPPPGIGEKLFF.

V and J are TRBV7-2 and TRBJ2-1; D ambiguous. The V gene lost 0 bases and the J gene lost 10 bases, with 16 bases spanning the gap. The CDR3 has 15 amino acids. The germline CDR1 and CDR2 sequences are SGHTA and FQGNSA. The CDR3 DNA reads as TGTGCCAGCAGCTTAGCGCTGGGGTCCCCGACGGAGCAGTTCTTC. Its translation: CASSLALGSPTEQFF.

This chain's CDR3 is CAKILSSGNTIYF. The CDR3 DNA sequence: TGTGCCAAAATTCTCAGCTCTGGAAACACCATATATTTT. The J gene is TRBJ1-3, the V gene TRBV6-5; D unresolved. The germline V and J ends were trimmed by 10 bases and 0 bases, with 10 bases remaining between them. CDR1 is MNHEY and CDR2 is SVGAGI in the germline V gene. The CDR3 totals 13 residues.

This chain connects TRBV6-2 or TRBV6-3 to TRBJ1-1, with 7 bases that match TRBD1. The CDR3 length is 15 residues. The germline CDR1 and CDR2 sequences are MNHEY and SVGEGT. With V trimmed by 5 bases and J by 4 bases, 10 bases remained unmatched. The CDR3 sequence is CASSLWGGGGTEAFF. The CDR3 bases are TGTGCCAGCAGTCTTTGGGGAGGGGGCGGCACTGAAGCTTTCTTT.